The T cell receptor (beta chain) described here comes from a study of T-cell reconstitution after alpha-beta-depleted transplantation in children. The V gene's germline CDR1 is LGHNA and CDR2 YSLEER. J was trimmed by 0 bases and V by 4 bases; bases with no gene match: 5. There are 15 residues in the CDR3. In this sample, this clonotype turned up many times. During its preparation, the TCRbeta library received unique molecular identifiers. TCRdb recomputed calls from the PCR reads with MiXCR, one row per CDR3 protein. Of hundreds of thousands of distinct CDR3 sequences in the sample, roughly 10% were seen once.

V and J are TRBV4-3 and TRBJ1-1, with 7 bases fitting TRBD1. Specimen: PBMCs from the stem cell graft donor, collected from the stem cell graft. This clonotype originated in a human donor who donated a stem cell graft to a child with acute lymphoblastic leukemia. The CDR3 DNA reads as TGCGCCAGCAGCCTCATACAGGGGATGAACACTGAAGCTTTCTTT. This sequence encodes CASSLIQGMNTEAFF.